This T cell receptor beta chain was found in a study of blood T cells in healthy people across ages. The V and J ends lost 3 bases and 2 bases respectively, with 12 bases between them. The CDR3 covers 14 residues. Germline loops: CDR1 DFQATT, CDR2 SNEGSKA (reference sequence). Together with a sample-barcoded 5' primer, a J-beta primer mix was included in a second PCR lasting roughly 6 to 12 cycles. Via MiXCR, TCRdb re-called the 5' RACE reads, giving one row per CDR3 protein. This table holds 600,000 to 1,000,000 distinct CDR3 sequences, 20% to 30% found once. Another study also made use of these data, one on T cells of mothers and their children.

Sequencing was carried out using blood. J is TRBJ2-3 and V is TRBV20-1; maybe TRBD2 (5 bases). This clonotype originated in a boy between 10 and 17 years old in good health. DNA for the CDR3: TGCAGTGCTAGCTTAGGCGGGTTCACAGATACGCAGTATTTT. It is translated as CSASLGGFTDTQYF.